These 16 T cell receptor beta chains were all obtained from the same sample, sequenced in a study of PD-L1 blockade in urothelial cancer. Produced via immunoSEQ multiplex PCR; TCRdb's table is partial and in-frame only. Here the sample spans approximately 79,000 clones, 85% being singletons. The time point denotes: pretreatment peripheral blood. Sequenced here: PBMCs, sampled around atezolizumab (anti-PD-L1) treatment. Every receptor here comes from a man aged 35-49 years with urothelial cancer.

V is TRBV9 and J is TRBJ1-4, with TRBD1 matching 9 bases. The CDR3 has 14 amino acids. With V trimmed by 1 base and J by 10 bases, 5 bases remained unmatched. CDR1 is SGDLS, CDR2 YYNGEE, per germline. DNA for the CDR3: TGTGCCAGCAGCGTAACACAGGGGGCGGGAAAACTGTTTTTT. Translation gives CASSVTQGAGKLFF.

Only a few counts were recorded for this clone. The CDR3 DNA sequence: TGTGCCAGCGCAAGGTCACTAGCGGGAGAAGGTTACGAGCAGTACTTC. The encoded protein is CASARSLAGEGYEQYF. This rearrangement joins TRBV9 to TRBJ2-7, with TRBD2 matching 11 bases. V shed 7 bases and J 4 bases; nucleotides not matched to a gene: 13. Germline V gene sequence: CDR1 SGDLS, CDR2 YYNGEE. The CDR3 sequence is 16 residues long.

This clone was detected only once. The chain has TRBV7-9 and TRBJ2-3; 11 nucleotides agree with TRBD2. Germline V gene sequence: CDR1 SEHNR, CDR2 FQNEAQ (reference sequence). V was clipped by 5 bases and J by 6 bases; unmatched bases: 10. The CDR3 is 16 residues long. CDR3 amino acids: CASSPRGTSGSDTQYF. CDR3 nucleotide sequence: TGTGCCAGCAGCCCCCGTGGAACTAGCGGGAGTGATACGCAGTATTTT.

The gene calls are TRBV4-3 and TRBJ2-2; D is unresolved. Per germline, CDR1 LGHNA and CDR2 YSLEER. The CDR3 has 14 amino acids. The V and J ends lost 0 bases and 7 bases respectively, with 9 bases between them. CDR3 region: CASSQDPLSGELFF. CDR3 in DNA: TGCGCCAGCAGCCAAGATCCCCTTAGCGGGGAGCTGTTTTTT.

This clone was detected only once. The chain links TRBV28 to TRBJ2-7, with 10 bases aligning to TRBD2. Germline CDR1 reads MDHEN; CDR2 reads SYDVKM. This CDR3 has 15 amino acids. The V and J ends lost 6 bases and 3 bases, in that order; junction bases with no gene match: 8. CDR3 sequence reads: CASRSAAGGRYEQYF. The DNA for the CDR3 is TGTGCCAGCAGATCAGCAGCGGGAGGGCGCTACGAGCAGTACTTC.

The rearrangement uses TRBV28 and TRBJ2-7; 7 bases map to TRBD1. Losses at the gene ends were 3 bases for V and 2 bases for J; bases not matched to a gene: 10. This CDR3 contains 16 residues. Germline V lookup: CDR1 MDHEN, CDR2 SYDVKM. Written as DNA, the CDR3 is TGTGCCAGCAGTTTTTCCCCCAGGGGGTCGCCCTACGAGCAGTACTTC. As protein: CASSFSPRGSPYEQYF.

The chain recombines TRBV29-1 with TRBJ2-5, with 7 nucleotides matching TRBD1. The V segment lost 6 bases and the J segment 5 bases; nucleotides outside the gene matches: 9. Germline CDR1 and CDR2: SQVTM and ANQGSEA. The CDR3 has 13 amino acids. CDR3 protein: CSVQDRLRETQYF. The DNA of the CDR3 is TGCAGCGTCCAGGACAGGTTGAGGGAGACCCAGTACTTC.

The V and J genes are TRBV30 and TRBJ2-7; 12 bases align to TRBD2. The CDR3 totals 17 residues. The V gene end was trimmed by 2 bases and the J gene end by 5 bases; junction bases not matched to a gene: 13. The germline V gene encodes CDR1 GTSNPN and CDR2 SVGIG (reference sequence). CDR3 bases: TGTGCCTGGAGTTCCACACCCACTAGCGGGAGGAATAACGAGCAGTACTTC. The encoded protein is CAWSSTPTSGRNNEQYF.

Of note for this clone: A junction boundary mismatches the germline segment, possibly from a read error. The CDR3 is CASSLATMAGANVLTF. The CDR3 DNA reads as TGTGCTAGCAGCTTAGCCACTATGGCTGGGGCCAACGTCCTGACTTTC. The chain has TRBV7-7 and TRBJ2-6; D is ambiguous. Germline values: CDR1 SSHAT, CDR2 FNYEAQ (reference sequence). The CDR3 consists of 16 residues.

The chain couples TRBV10-1 to TRBJ1-2; 8 bases match TRBD1. CDR3 length: 13 amino acids. Germline assignment: CDR1 WNHNN and CDR2 SYGVQD (reference sequence). V was pared by 5 bases and J by 8 bases, with 7 bases of the junction left unmatched. The CDR3 loop reads CASSPRTGQGYTF. In DNA form, the CDR3 reads TGCGCCAGCAGTCCACGGACAGGGCAGGGCTACACCTTC.

The chain is built from TRBV6-5 and TRBJ2-2; weak D call: TRBD2 (6 bases). Germline-derived CDR1 and CDR2 are MNHEY and SVGAGI. V was cut by 7 bases and J by 5 bases, with 11 bases left in between. The length of the CDR3 is 13 residues. CDR3 coding DNA: TGTGCCAGCACCGGGAGAGATACCGGGGAGCTGTTTTTT. This translates into CASTGRDTGELFF.

The chain uses TRBV20-1 and TRBJ2-3; possible D gene TRBD2, 6 bases. Trimming shortened V by 8 bases and J by 8 bases, and 14 bases separated the two germline ends. The length of the CDR3 is 11 residues. Per germline, CDR1 DFQATT and CDR2 SNEGSKA (reference sequence). CDR3 nucleotides: TGCAGTTCGGGGGAAAAGGGTACGCAGTATTTT. Encoded protein: CSSGEKGTQYF.

The sample holds one count of this clone. V gene TRBV28 combines with J gene TRBJ1-1; possible D gene TRBD1, 6 bases. The V gene's germline CDR1 is MDHEN and CDR2 SYDVKM. This CDR3 has 15 residues. V was trimmed by 5 bases and J by 0 bases, leaving 13 bases between them. The CDR3 DNA follows: TGTGCCAGCAGTGAAACAGGGCGGATGAACACTGAAGCTTTCTTT. Amino acid sequence: CASSETGRMNTEAFF.

This rearrangement joins TRBV6-1 to TRBJ1-1; D gene uncertain. V was shortened by 1 base and J by 9 bases, with 12 bases between the two germline ends. CDR3 length equals 13 residues. The V gene's germline CDR1 is MNHNS and CDR2 SASEGT. This chain's CDR3 is CASSEGIKQKAFF. CDR3 coding DNA: TGTGCCAGCAGTGAAGGAATAAAACAGAAAGCTTTCTTT.

This clone has a single count. The chain carries TRBV6-5 and TRBJ2-5; TRBD2 aligns across 10 bases. Germline trimming cut 7 bases from V and 5 bases from J; bases unmatched to any gene: 10. CDR3 length equals 15 residues. Germline V gene data show CDR1 as MNHEY and CDR2 as SVGAGI. CDR3 loop: CASTSGSLGVETQYF. The CDR3 coding sequence is TGTGCCAGCACTAGCGGGAGCTTAGGAGTGGAGACCCAGTACTTC.

The rearrangement joins TRBV7-2 to TRBJ2-5; the D is unclear. This CDR3 has 13 amino acids. Germline V CDR1 and CDR2: SGHTA, FQGNSA. V was pared by 1 base and J by 5 bases, with 8 bases between. The CDR3 spells CASSLGLPETQYF. The CDR3 nucleotides are TGTGCCAGCAGCTTAGGGCTCCCCGAGACCCAGTACTTC.